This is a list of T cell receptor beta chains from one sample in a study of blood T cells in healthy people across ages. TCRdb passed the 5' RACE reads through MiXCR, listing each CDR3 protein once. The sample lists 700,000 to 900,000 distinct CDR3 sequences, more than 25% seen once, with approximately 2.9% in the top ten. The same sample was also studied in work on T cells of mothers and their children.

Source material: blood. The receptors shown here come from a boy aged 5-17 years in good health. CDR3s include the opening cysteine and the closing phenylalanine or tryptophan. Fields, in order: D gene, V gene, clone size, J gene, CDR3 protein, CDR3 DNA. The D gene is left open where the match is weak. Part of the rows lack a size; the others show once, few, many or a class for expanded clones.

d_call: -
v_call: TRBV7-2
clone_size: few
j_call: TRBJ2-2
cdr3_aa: CASSTGLRSGTGELFF
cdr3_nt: TGTGCCAGCAGCACCGGACTCCGATCCGGCACCGGGGAGCTGTTTTTT

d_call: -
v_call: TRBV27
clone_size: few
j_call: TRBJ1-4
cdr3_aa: CASRGGQATNEKLFF
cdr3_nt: TGTGCCAGCAGGGGGGGTCAGGCAACTAATGAAAAACTGTTTTTT

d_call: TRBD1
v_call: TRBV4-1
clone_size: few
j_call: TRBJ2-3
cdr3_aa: CASSQVQQGVLKDTQYF
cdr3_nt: TGCGCCAGCAGCCAAGTACAGCAGGGGGTTCTGAAGGATACGCAGTATTTT

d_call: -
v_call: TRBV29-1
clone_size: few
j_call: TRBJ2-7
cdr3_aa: CSVVAPPGEQYF
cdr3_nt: TGCAGCGTTGTAGCACCTCCGGGAGAGCAGTACTTC

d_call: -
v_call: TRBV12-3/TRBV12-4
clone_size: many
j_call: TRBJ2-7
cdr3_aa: CASSPSGEQYF
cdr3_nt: TGTGCCAGCAGCCCCTCAGGGGAGCAGTACTTC

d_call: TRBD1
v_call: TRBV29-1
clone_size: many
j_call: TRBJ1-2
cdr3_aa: CSVGDRAGFGYTF
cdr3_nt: TGCAGCGTTGGGGACAGGGCGGGTTTTGGCTACACCTTC

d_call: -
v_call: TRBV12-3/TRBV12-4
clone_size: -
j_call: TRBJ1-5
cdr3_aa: CASSLGPGSGHQPQHF
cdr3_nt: TGTGCCAGCAGTTTGGGTCCAGGTAGCGGTCATCAGCCCCAGCATTTT

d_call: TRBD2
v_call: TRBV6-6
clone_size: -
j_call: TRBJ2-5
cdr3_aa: CASSTSSGGEETQYF
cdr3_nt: TGTGCCAGCAGTACCTCTAGCGGGGGGGAGGAGACCCAGTACTTC

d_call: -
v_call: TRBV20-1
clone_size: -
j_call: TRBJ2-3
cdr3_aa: CSASGTWRGDTQYF
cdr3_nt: TGCAGTGCTAGTGGAACGTGGCGCGGGGATACGCAGTATTTT

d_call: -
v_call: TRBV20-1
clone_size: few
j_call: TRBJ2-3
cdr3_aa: CSGRADTQYF
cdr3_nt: TGCAGTGGGAGGGCTGATACGCAGTATTTT

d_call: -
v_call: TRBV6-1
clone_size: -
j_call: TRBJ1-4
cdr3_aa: CASRPKQDFATNEKLFF
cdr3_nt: TGTGCCAGCAGGCCAAAACAGGATTTTGCAACTAATGAAAAACTGTTTTTT

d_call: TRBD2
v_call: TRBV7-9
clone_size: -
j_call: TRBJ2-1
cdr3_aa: CASSFPARLADDNEQFF
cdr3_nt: TGTGCCAGCAGCTTTCCGGCCCGACTAGCGGATGACAATGAGCAGTTCTTC

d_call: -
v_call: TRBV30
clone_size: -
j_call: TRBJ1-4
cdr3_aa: CAWSVFNGGGKLFF
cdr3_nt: TGTGCCTGGAGTGTTTTCAATGGCGGGGGAAAACTGTTTTTT

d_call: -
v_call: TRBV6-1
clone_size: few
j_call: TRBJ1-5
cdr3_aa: CASRDLFQPQHF
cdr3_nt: TGTGCCAGCAGGGACCTTTTTCAGCCCCAGCATTTT

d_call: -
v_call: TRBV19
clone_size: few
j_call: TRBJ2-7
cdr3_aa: CASSMGGNEQYF
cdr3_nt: TGTGCCAGTAGTATGGGCGGGAACGAGCAGTACTTC

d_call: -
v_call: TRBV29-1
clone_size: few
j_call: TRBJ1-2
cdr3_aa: CSVETTETLHGYTF
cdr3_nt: TGCAGCGTTGAAACAACAGAAACTTTGCATGGCTACACCTTC

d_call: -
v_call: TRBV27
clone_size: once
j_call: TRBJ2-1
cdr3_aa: CASSFKTSPTSLNEQFF
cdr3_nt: TGTGCCAGCAGTTTCAAGACTAGTCCCACAAGTCTGAATGAGCAGTTCTTC

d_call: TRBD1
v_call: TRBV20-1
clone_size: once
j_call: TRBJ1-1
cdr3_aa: CSATGQGAVGSTEAFF
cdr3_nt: TGCAGTGCCACGGGACAGGGGGCGGTTGGTAGCACTGAAGCTTTCTTT

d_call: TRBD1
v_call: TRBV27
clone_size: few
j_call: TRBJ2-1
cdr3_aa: CASSTGGVLNEQFF
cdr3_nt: TGTGCCAGCAGCACAGGGGGCGTGTTGAATGAGCAGTTCTTC

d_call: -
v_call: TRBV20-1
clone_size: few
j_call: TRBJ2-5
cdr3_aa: CSAGEHYQETQYF
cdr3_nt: TGCAGTGCTGGGGAACATTACCAAGAGACCCAGTACTTC

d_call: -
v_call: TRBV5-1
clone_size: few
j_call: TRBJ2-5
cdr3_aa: CASSLGSGQTRQETQYF
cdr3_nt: TGCGCCAGCAGCTTGGGGTCAGGACAGACACGCCAAGAGACCCAGTACTTC

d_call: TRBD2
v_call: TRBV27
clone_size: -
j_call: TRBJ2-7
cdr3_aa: CASSSTLAGASYEQYF
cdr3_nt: TGTGCCAGCAGTTCGACCCTAGCGGGGGCCTCCTACGAGCAGTACTTC

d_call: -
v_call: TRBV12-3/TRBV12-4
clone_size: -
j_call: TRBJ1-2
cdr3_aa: CASSYTPIYGYTF
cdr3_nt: TGTGCCAGCAGTTACACACCTATCTATGGCTACACCTTC

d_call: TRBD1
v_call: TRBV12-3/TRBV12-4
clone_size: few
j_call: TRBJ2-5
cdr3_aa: CASRLIGTGGRETQYF
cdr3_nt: TGTGCCAGCAGGTTGATAGGGACAGGGGGCCGGGAGACCCAGTACTTC

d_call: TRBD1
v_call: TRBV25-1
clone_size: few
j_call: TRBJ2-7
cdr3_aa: CASSGEGASYEQYF
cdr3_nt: TGTGCCAGCAGTGGAGAGGGGGCGTCGTACGAGCAGTACTTC

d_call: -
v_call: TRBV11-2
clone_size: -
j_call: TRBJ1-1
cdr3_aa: CASSFQRAHEAFF
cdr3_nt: TGTGCCAGCAGCTTCCAGAGAGCCCATGAAGCTTTCTTT

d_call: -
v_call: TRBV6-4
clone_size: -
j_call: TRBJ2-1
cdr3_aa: CASSDSHRVSVNEQFF
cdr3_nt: TGTGCCAGCAGTGACTCGCACAGGGTCTCGGTCAATGAGCAGTTCTTC

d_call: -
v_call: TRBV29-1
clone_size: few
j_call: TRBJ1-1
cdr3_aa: CSVGLPGTF
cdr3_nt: TGCAGCGTGGGTCTTCCAGGGACCTTT

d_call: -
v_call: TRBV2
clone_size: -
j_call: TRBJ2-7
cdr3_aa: CASSNGGSGSLGSYEQYF
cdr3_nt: TGTGCCAGCAGTAATGGGGGGTCAGGGAGCCTTGGCTCCTACGAGCAGTACTTC

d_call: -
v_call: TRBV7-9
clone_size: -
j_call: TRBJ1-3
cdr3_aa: CASSLGTRLGNTIYF
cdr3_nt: TGTGCCAGCAGCTTAGGGACAAGGCTTGGAAACACCATATATTTT

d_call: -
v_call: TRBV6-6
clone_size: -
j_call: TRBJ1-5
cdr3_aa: CASTDHRNLGPQHF
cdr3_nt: TGTGCCAGCACTGACCACAGGAATTTGGGGCCCCAGCATTTT

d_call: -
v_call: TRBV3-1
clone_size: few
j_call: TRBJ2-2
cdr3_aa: CASSQAWGFSNTGELFF
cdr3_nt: TGTGCCAGCAGCCAGGCGTGGGGATTTTCGAACACCGGGGAGCTGTTTTTT

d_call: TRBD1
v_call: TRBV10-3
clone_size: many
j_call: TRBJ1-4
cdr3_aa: CAIRQGSNEKLFF
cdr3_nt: TGTGCCATCCGACAGGGTAGTAATGAAAAACTGTTTTTT

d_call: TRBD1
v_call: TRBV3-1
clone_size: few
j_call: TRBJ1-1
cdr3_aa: CASSLDRGNTGAFF
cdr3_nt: TGTGCCAGCAGCCTGGACAGGGGGAACACTGGAGCTTTCTTT

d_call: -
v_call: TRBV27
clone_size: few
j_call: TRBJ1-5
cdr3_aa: CASSSAHQGSNQPQHF
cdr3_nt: TGTGCCAGCAGTTCCGCCCACCAAGGGAGCAATCAGCCCCAGCATTTT

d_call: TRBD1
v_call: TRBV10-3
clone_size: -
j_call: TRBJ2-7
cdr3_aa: CATTGVNEQYF
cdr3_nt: TGTGCCACGACAGGGGTCAACGAGCAGTACTTC

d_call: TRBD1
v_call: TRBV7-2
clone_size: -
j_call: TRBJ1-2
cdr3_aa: CASSSGQGRFNYGYTF
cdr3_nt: TGTGCCAGCAGCTCGGGACAGGGCCGGTTCAACTATGGCTACACCTTC

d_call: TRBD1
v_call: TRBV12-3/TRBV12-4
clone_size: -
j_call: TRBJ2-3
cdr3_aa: CASSYSTGADTQYF
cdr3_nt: TGTGCCAGCAGTTACTCGACAGGGGCGGATACGCAGTATTTT

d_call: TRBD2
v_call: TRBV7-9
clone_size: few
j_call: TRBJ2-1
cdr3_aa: CASSSSTSDDEQFF
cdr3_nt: TGTGCCAGCAGCTCCTCTACTAGCGACGATGAGCAGTTCTTC

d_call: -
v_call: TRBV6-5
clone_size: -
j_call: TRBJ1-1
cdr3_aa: CASSRLDGNTEAFF
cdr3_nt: TGTGCCAGCAGTCGCTTGGACGGGAACACTGAAGCTTTCTTT

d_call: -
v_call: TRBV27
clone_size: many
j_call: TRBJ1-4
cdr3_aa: CASSLSGNNEKLFF
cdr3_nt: TGTGCCAGCAGTTTATCGGGGAATAATGAAAAACTGTTTTTT

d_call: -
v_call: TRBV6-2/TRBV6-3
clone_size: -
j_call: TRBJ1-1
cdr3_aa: CASSYRILATEAFF
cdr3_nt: TGTGCCAGCAGTTACAGGATCCTGGCGACTGAAGCTTTCTTT

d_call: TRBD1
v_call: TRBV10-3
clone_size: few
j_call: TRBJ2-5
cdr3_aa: CAIRGDRAEETQYF
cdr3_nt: TGTGCCATCAGGGGGGACAGGGCCGAAGAGACCCAGTACTTC

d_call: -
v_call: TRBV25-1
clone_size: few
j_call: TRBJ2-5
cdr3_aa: CASSVRAGAHQETQYF
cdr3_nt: TGTGCCAGCAGTGTGAGGGCGGGGGCACACCAAGAGACCCAGTACTTC

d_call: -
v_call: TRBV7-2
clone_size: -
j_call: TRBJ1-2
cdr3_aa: CASSDRIYGYTF
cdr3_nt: TGTGCCAGCAGCGACAGGATCTATGGCTACACCTTC

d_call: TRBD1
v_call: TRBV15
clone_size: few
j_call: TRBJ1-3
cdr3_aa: CATRDRGGNTIYF
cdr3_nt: TGTGCCACCAGGGACAGGGGTGGAAACACCATATATTTT

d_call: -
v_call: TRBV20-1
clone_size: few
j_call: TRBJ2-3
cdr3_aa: CSARDFGSTDTQYF
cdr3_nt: TGCAGTGCTAGAGATTTCGGCAGCACAGATACGCAGTATTTT

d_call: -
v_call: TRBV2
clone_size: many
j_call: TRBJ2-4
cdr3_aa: CASSPERTLGIQYF
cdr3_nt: TGTGCCAGCAGCCCGGAGCGGACCTTAGGCATTCAGTACTTC

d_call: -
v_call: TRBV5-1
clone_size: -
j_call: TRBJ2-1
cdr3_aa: CASSSCDRDTYNEQFF
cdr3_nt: TGCGCCAGCAGCTCCTGTGACCGGGACACCTACAATGAGCAGTTCTTC

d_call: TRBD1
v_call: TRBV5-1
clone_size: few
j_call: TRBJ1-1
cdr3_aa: CASSLTGTGPTEAFF
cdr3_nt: TGCGCCAGCAGCTTGACCGGGACAGGCCCCACTGAAGCTTTCTTT

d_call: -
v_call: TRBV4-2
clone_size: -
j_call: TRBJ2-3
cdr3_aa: CASSQDRLDRGDTQYF
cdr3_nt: TGTGCCAGCAGCCAAGATCGACTAGACCGGGGAGATACGCAGTATTTT

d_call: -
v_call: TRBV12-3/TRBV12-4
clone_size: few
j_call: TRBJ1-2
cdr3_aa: CASTIGFGGGYTF
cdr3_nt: TGTGCCAGCACGATCGGGTTTGGTGGGGGCTACACCTTC

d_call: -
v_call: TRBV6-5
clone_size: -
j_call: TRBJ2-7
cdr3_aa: CASSLEGDPGVYEQYF
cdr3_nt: TGTGCCAGCAGTTTGGAGGGGGATCCGGGGGTTTACGAGCAGTACTTC

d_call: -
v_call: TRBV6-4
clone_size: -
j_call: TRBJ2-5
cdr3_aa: CASTMSGGETQYF
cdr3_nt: TGTGCCAGTACTATGTCAGGAGGAGAGACCCAGTACTTC

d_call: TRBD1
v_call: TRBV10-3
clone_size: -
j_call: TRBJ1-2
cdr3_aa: CAISEGTANYGYTF
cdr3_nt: TGTGCCATCAGTGAGGGGACAGCTAACTATGGCTACACCTTC

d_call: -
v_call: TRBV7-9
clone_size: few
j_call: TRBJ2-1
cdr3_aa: CASSFGQGSGYNEQFF
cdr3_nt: TGTGCCAGCAGCTTTGGTCAGGGGTCTGGTTACAATGAGCAGTTCTTC

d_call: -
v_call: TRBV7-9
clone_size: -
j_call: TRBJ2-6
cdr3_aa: CASSPREFPANVLTF
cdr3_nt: TGTGCCAGCAGCCCCCGGGAATTTCCCGCCAACGTCCTGACTTTC